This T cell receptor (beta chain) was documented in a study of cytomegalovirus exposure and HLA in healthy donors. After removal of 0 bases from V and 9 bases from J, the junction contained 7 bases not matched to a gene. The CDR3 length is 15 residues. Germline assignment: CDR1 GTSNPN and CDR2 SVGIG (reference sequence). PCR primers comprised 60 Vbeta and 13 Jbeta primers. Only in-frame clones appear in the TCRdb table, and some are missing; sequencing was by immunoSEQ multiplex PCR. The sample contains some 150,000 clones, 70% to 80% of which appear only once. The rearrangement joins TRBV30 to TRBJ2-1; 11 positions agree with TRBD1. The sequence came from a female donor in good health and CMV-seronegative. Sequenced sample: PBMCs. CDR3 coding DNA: TGTGCCTGGAGTGTACGGGACAGGGGGTTCGGTGAGCAGTTCTTC. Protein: CAWSVRDRGFGEQFF.